This paragraph covers one T cell receptor beta chain sequence. This entry belongs to a study of cytomegalovirus exposure and HLA in healthy donors. PCR primers comprised 60 Vbeta and 13 Jbeta primers. Libraries were prepared by immunoSEQ multiplex PCR; TCRdb keeps only in-frame clonotypes and omits some of them. This sample has about 180,000 clones, with more than 60% found just once. V was clipped by 3 bases and J by 4 bases, with 13 bases between them. This CDR3 region has 14 residues. Germline assignment: CDR1 GTSNPN and CDR2 SVGIG (reference sequence). Source material: PBMCs. The rearrangement uses TRBV30 and TRBJ1-5; D is uncertain. This sequence originates from a human donor in good health. The CDR3 DNA is TGTGCCTGGAGCTTGGGGAGAGCAAATCAGCCCCAGCATTTT. Translating it yields CAWSLGRANQPQHF. The full variable domain, rest sourced from reference TRBV30 and TRBJ1-5, is SQTIHQWPATLVQPVGSPLSLECTVEGTSNPNLYWYRQAAGRGLQLLFYSVGIGQISSEVPQNLSASRPQDRQFILSSKKLLLSDSGFYLCAWSLGRANQPQHFGDGTRLSIL.